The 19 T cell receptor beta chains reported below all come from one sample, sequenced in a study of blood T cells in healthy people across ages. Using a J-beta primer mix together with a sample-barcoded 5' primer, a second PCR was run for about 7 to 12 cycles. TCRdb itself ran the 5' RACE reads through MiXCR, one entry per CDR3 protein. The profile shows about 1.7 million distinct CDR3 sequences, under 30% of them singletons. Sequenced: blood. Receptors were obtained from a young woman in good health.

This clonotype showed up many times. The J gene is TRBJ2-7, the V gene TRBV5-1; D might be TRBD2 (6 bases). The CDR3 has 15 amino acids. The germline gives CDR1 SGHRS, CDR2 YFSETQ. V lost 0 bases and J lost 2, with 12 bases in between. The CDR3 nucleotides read TGCGCCAGCAGCTTGGGTAGCGGACAAACCTACGAGCAGTACTTC. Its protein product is CASSLGSGQTYEQYF.

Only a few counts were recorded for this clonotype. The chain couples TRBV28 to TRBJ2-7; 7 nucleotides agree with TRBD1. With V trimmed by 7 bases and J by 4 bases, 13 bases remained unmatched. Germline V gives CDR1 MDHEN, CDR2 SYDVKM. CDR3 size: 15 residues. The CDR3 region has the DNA TGTGCCAGCACCTCTCATGGACAGGATCTATACGAGCAGTACTTC. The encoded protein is CASTSHGQDLYEQYF.

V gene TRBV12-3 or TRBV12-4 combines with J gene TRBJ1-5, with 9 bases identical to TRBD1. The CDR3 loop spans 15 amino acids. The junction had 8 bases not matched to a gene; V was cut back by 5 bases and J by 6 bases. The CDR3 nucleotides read TGTGCCAGCAGTCCCCGGGACAGGGAGGTTCAGCCCCAGCATTTT. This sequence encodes CASSPRDREVQPQHF.

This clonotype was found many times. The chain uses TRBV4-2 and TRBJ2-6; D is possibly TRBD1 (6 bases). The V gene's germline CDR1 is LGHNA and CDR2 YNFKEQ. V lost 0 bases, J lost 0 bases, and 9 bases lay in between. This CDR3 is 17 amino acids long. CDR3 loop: CASSQEGQSSGANVLTF. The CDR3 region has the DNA TGTGCCAGCAGCCAAGAAGGACAGAGCTCTGGGGCCAACGTCCTGACTTTC.

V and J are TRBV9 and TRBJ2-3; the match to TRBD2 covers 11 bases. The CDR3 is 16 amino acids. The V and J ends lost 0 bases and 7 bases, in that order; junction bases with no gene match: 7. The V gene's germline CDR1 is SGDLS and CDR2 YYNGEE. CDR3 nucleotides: TGTGCCAGCAGCGTAGAGGTAGCGGGGGGGCGATATACGCAGTATTTT. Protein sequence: CASSVEVAGGRYTQYF.

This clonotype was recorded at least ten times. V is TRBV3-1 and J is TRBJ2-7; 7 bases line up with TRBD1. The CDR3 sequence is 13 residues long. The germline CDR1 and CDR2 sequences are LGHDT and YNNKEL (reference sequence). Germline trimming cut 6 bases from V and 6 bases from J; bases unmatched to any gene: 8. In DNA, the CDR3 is TGTGCCAGCAGACGAGGACAGGCGGGCGAGCAGTACTTC. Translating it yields CASRRGQAGEQYF.

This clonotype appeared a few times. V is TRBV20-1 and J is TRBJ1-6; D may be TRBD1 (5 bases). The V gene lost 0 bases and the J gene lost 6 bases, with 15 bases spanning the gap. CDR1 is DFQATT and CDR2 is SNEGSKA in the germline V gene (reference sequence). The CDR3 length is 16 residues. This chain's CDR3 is CSARDSGAGSNSPLHF. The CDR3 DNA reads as TGCAGTGCTAGAGATTCCGGGGCCGGGAGTAATTCACCCCTCCACTTT.

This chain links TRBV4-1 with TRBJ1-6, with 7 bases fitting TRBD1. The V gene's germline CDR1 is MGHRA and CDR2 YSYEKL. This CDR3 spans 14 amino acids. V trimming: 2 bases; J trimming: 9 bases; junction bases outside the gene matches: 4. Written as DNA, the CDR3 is TGCGCCAGCAGCCAATTGACAGGGTTTTCACCCCTCCACTTT. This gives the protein CASSQLTGFSPLHF.

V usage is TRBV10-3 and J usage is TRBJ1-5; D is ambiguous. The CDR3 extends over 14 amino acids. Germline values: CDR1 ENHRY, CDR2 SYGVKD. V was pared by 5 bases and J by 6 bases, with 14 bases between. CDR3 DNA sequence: TGTGCCATCAGTCCCATCGGTGTAAGTCAGCCCCAGCATTTT. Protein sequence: CAISPIGVSQPQHF.

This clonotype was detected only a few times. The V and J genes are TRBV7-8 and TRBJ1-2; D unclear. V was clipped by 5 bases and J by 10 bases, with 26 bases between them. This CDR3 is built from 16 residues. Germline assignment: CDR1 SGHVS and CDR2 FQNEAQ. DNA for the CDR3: TGTGCCAGCAGCCCCCTAGACGGCCCTCCCACTCATGACTACACCTTC. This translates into CASSPLDGPPTHDYTF.

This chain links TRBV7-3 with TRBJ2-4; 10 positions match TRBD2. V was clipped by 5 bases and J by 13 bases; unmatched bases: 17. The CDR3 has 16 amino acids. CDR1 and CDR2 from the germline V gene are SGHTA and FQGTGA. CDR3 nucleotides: TGTGCCAGCAGCACACTAGCGGGGTCCAGCTACAATGAGCAGTACTTC. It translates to CASSTLAGSSYNEQYF.

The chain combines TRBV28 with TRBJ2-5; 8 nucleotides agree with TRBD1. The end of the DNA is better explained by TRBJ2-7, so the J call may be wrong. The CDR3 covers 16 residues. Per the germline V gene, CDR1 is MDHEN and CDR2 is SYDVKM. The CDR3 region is CASSWNRDRRNYEQYF. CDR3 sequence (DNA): TGTGCCAGCAGTTGGAACCGGGACAGGAGAAATTACGAGCAGTACTTC.

The CDR3 loop reads CASSYQTPGSNQPQHF. The DNA for the CDR3 is TGTGCCAGCAGTTACCAGACCCCTGGTAGCAATCAGCCCCAGCATTTT. The chain links TRBV6-2 or TRBV6-3 to TRBJ1-5; D ambiguous. The germline gives CDR1 MNHEY, CDR2 SVGEGT. This CDR3 comprises 16 residues. V was clipped by 2 bases and J by 0 bases, with 11 bases between them.

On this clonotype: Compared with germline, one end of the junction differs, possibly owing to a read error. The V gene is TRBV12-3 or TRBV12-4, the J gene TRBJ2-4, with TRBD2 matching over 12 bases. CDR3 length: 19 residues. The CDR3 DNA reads TGTGCCGGCAGTACCGGACTAGCGGGACTGTTTCTAAGCAAAAACATTCAGTACTTC. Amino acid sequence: CAGSTGLAGLFLSKNIQYF.

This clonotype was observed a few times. The CDR3 bases are TGTGCCAGCAGTTTATCCTACCTGTACGAGCAGTACTTC. It codes for CASSLSYLYEQYF. The chain joins TRBV12-3 or TRBV12-4 to TRBJ2-7; D is unresolved. The CDR3 length is 13 residues. V was pared by 2 bases and J by 4 bases, with 9 bases between.

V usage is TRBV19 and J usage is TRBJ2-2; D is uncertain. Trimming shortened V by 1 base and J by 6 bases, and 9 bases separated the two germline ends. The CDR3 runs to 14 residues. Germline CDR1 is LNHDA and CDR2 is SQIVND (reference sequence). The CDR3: CASSIAAGPGELFF. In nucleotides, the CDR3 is TGTGCCAGTAGTATAGCGGCAGGACCCGGGGAGCTGTTTTTT.

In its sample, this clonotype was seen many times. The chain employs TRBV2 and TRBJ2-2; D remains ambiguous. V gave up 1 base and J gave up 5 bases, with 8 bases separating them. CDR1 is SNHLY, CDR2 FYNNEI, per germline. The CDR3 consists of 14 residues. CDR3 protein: CASSEGPITGELFF. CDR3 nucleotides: TGTGCCAGCAGTGAAGGCCCAATAACCGGGGAGCTGTTTTTT.

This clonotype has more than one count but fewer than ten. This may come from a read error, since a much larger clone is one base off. The CDR3 nucleotides read TGCGCCAGCGGCAACCAAGATACCCAGTACTTC. It encodes CASGNQDTQYF. This chain joins TRBV5-1 and TRBJ2-5; D gene ambiguous. CDR1 SGHRS and CDR2 YFSETQ come from the germline V gene. The CDR3 runs to 11 residues.

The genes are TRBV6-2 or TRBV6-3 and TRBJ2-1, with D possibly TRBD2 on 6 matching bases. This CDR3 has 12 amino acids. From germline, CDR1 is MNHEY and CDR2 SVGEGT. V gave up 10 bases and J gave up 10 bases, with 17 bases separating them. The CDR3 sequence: CATRDCMKEQFF. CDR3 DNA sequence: TGTGCCACCCGGGACTGCATGAAGGAGCAGTTCTTC.